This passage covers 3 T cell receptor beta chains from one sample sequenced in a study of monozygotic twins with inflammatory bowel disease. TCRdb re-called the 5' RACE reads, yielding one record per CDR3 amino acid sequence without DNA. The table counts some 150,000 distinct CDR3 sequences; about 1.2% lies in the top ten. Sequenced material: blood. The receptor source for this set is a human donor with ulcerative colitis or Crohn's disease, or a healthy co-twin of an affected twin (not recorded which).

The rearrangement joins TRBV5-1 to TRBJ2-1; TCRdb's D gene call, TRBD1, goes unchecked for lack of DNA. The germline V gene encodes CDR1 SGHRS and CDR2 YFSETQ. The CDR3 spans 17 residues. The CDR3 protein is CASYPGGAQSSYNEQFF.

This CDR3 reads CSASSSGRAQYNEQFF. The chain carries TRBV20-1 and TRBJ2-1; TCRdb's D call, TRBD2, is unchecked because there is no DNA. The germline gives CDR1 DFQATT, CDR2 SNEGSKA (reference sequence). CDR3 length equals 16 residues.

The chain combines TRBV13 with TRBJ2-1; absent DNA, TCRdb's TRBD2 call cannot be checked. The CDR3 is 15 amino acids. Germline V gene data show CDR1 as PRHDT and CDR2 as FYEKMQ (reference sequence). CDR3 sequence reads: CASSTPGLFNNEQFF.